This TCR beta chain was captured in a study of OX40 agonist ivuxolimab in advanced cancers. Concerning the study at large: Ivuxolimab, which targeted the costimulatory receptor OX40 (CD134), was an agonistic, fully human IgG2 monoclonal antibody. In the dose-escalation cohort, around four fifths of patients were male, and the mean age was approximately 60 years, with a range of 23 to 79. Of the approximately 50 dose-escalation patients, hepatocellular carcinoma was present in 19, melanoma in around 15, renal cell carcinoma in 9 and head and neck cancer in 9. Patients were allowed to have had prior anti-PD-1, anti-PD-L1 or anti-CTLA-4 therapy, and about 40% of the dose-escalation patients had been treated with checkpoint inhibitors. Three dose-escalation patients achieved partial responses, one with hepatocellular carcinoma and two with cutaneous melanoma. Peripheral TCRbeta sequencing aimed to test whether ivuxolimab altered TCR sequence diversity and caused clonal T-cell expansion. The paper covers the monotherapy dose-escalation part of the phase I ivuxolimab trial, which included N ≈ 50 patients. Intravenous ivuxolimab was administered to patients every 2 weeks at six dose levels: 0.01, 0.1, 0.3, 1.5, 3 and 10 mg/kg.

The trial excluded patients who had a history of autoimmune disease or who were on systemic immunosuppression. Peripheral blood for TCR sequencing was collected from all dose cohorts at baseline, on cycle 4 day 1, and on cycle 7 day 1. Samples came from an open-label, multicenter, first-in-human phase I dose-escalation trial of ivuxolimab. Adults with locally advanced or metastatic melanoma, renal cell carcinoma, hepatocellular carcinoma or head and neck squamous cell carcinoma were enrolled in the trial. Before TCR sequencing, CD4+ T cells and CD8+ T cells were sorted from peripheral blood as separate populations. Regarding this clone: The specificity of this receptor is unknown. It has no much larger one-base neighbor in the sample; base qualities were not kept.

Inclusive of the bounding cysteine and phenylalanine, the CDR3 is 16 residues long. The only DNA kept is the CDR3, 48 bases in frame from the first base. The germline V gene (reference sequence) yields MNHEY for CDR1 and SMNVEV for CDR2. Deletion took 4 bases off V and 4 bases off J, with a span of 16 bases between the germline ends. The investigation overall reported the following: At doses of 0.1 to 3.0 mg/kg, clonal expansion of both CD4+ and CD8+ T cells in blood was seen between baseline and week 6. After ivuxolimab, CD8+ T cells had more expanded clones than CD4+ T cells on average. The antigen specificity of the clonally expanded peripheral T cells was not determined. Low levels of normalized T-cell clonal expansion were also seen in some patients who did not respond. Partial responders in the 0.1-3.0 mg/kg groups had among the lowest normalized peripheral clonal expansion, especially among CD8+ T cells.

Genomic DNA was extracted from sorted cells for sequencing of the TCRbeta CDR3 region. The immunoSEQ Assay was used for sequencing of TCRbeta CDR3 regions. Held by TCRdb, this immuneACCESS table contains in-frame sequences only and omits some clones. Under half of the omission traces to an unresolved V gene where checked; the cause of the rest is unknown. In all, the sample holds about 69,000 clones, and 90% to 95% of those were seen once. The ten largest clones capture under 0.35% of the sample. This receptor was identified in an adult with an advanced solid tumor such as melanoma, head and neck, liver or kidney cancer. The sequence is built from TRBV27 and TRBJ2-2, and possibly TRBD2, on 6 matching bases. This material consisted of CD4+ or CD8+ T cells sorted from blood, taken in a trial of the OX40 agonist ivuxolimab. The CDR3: CASSWGLGAGTGELFF. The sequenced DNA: TGTGCCAGCAGTTGGGGACTTGGGGCAGGCACCGGGGAGCTGTTTTTT.